This T cell receptor (beta chain) was found in a study of blood T cell repertoires in COVID-19. Study as a whole: Collection of acute and convalescent COVID-19 samples took place in the United States, Italy and Spain. The cDNA or gDNA used as material had been derived from T cells, B-cell-depleted T cells, or PBMCs.

Study processing details: Amplified reference gene primers provided the basis for estimating nucleated cell counts. The table came from immunoSEQ multiplex PCR; TCRdb's copy has only in-frame clones and leaves some out. Clonal size and the V and J genes are those of that table, whereas D and trimming came from the DNA. The sample contains 14,000 or so clones, around 87% of which appear only once. Sequenced: peripheral blood. The TCR sequence derives from a human donor in a cohort sampled during active COVID-19.

CDR3 in amino acids: CASSFATGQGNSNQPQHF. DNA for the CDR3: TGTGCCAGCAGTTTCGCGACGGGACAGGGAAATAGCAATCAGCCCCAGCATTTT. This chain uses TRBV6-2 or TRBV6-3 with TRBJ1-5; 9 bases match TRBD1. After removal of 4 bases from V and 0 bases from J, the junction contained 10 bases not matched to a gene. The CDR3 contains 18 residues. Germline V gene data show CDR1 as MNHEY and CDR2 as SVGEGT.